These 23 T cell receptor beta chains were all obtained from the same sample, sequenced in a study of blood T cell repertoires in COVID-19. The assay was immunoSEQ multiplex PCR, and TCRdb's table has in-frame clones only and misses some. The table shows tens of thousands of clones, with around 90% occurring only once. Input material: peripheral blood. These receptor sequences come from a man aged 35 to 55 with COVID-19, enrolled during active disease.

The chain has TRBV5-5 and TRBJ1-1; D is possibly TRBD1 (5 bases). The ends were cut back, 3 bases at V and 5 bases at J, with 23 bases in the middle. The CDR3 spans 17 residues. CDR1 SGHKS and CDR2 YYEKEE come from the germline V gene (reference sequence). Here the CDR3 DNA reads TGTGCCAGCAGCTATAATTCCAATGGGCAGGGTGGAACTGAAGCTTTCTTT. Its translation is CASSYNSNGQGGTEAFF.

The chain carries TRBV10-1 and TRBJ2-2, with 7 bases identical to TRBD1. CDR1 and CDR2 from the germline V gene are WNHNN and SYGVQD (reference sequence). V lost 4 bases to trimming and J lost 7 bases; unmatched junction nucleotides: 9. This CDR3 has 15 residues. The CDR3 region is CASSAGRGQNGELFF. For the CDR3, the DNA is TGCGCCAGCAGTGCTGGAAGGGGACAGAACGGGGAGCTGTTTTTT.

V is TRBV7-3 and J is TRBJ1-1; D is uncertain. The V end was cut by 5 bases, the J end by 6 bases, with 25 bases between. This CDR3 spans 17 amino acids. Germline CDR1 SGHTA, CDR2 FQGTGA. CDR3 loop: CASSLDLLTSERAEAFF. In DNA, the CDR3 is TGTGCCAGCAGCCTTGACTTACTTACCTCGGAGAGGGCTGAAGCTTTCTTT.

The genes are TRBV5-6 and TRBJ2-7; 7 bases are a match to TRBD2. Looked up from germline, CDR1 is SGHDT and CDR2 is YYEEEE. V was clipped by 0 bases and J by 5 bases; unmatched bases: 8. This CDR3 has 15 amino acids. The CDR3 nucleotides read TGTGCCAGCAGCTTGGGCCGGGACTACTACCACGAGCAGTACTTC. This sequence encodes CASSLGRDYYHEQYF. Filled out from reference TRBV5-6 and TRBJ2-7, the complete variable domain reads DAGVTQSPTHLIKTRGQQVTLRCSPKSGHDTVSWYQQALGQGPQFIFQYYEEEERQRGNFPDRFSGHQFPNYSSELNVNALLLGDSALYLCASSLGRDYYHEQYFGPGTRLTVT.

This chain connects TRBV28 to TRBJ1-5; TRBD1 matches 9 bases. The CDR3 extends over 12 amino acids. Trimming at V came to 5 bases and at J to 12 bases, leaving 5 bases not matched to a gene. Germline CDR1 reads MDHEN; CDR2 reads SYDVKM. The CDR3 nucleotides are TGTGCCAGCAGTACTACAGGGGGCCTCCAGCATTTT. This encodes CASSTTGGLQHF.

The rearrangement links TRBV5-4 to TRBJ2-2, with 7 bases that match TRBD2. In germline, CDR1 is SGHNT, CDR2 YYREEE (reference sequence). J was trimmed by 4 bases and V by 0 bases; bases with no gene match: 3. The CDR3 is made up of 15 amino acids. Here the CDR3 DNA reads TGTGCCAGCAGCTTGGCGTCTAGCGGCACCGGGGAGCTGTTTTTT. Its protein product is CASSLASSGTGELFF.

This clone came up a few times. The chain combines TRBV5-1 with TRBJ1-6; 12 positions agree with TRBD1. Germline trimming cut 3 bases from V and 14 bases from J; bases unmatched to any gene: 9. Germline loops: CDR1 SGHRS, CDR2 YFSETQ. CDR3 length: 15 residues. The CDR3 protein is CASSWGTGGREALHF. The CDR3 DNA sequence: TGCGCCAGCAGCTGGGGGACAGGGGGCAGGGAAGCCCTCCACTTT.

This chain uses TRBV5-4 with TRBJ2-7; D is possibly TRBD1 (5 bases). Trimming stripped 0 bases from V and 5 bases from J, with 6 bases between. CDR3 size: 12 residues. Germline CDR1 and CDR2: SGHNT and YYREEE (reference sequence). In nucleotides, the CDR3 is TGTGCCAGCAGCTTGGGGACAAACGAGCAGTACTTC. It yields the protein CASSLGTNEQYF. The entire variable domain, with the rest obtained from reference TRBV5-4 and TRBJ2-7, is as follows: ETGVTQSPTHLIKTRGQQVTLRCSSQSGHNTVSWYQQALGQGPQFIFQYYREEENGRGNFPPRFSGLQFPNYSSELNVNALELDDSALYLCASSLGTNEQYFGPGTRLTVT.

This clone was detected only a few times. The V gene is TRBV4-1, the J gene TRBJ1-1, with D perhaps matching TRBD1 (6 bases). Germline CDR1 MGHRA, CDR2 YSYEKL. V was pared by 1 base and J by 1 base, with 13 bases between. The CDR3 has 16 amino acids. This CDR3 is CASSQGRAGANTEAFF. DNA of the CDR3: TGCGCCAGCAGCCAAGGTCGGGCAGGGGCGAACACTGAAGCTTTCTTT.

The rearrangement joins TRBV7-6 to TRBJ2-1; D might be TRBD2 (5 bases). V shed 5 bases and J shed 7 bases, with 6 bases lying between them. CDR1 SGHVS and CDR2 FNYEAQ come from the germline V gene. CDR3 size: 11 residues. The CDR3 protein is CASSRGNEQFF. The CDR3 DNA sequence: TGTGCCAGCAGCCGCGGGAATGAGCAGTTCTTC. The complete variable domain, with remaining parts taken from reference TRBV7-6 and TRBJ2-1, reads GAGVSQSPRYKVTKRGQDVALRCDPISGHVSLYWYRQALGQGPEFLTYFNYEAQQDKSGLPNDRFSAERPEGSISTLTIQRTEQRDSAMYRCASSRGNEQFFGPGTRLTVL.

The gene calls are TRBV19 and TRBJ1-1; weak D call: TRBD1 (5 bases). This CDR3 has 13 amino acids. The germline V gene has CDR1 LNHDA and CDR2 SQIVND (reference sequence). V was shortened by 6 bases and J by 0 bases, with 8 bases between the two germline ends. The CDR3 reads CASRETVNTEAFF. CDR3 nucleotides: TGTGCCAGTAGGGAGACAGTGAACACTGAAGCTTTCTTT.

This clone was seen once. The J gene is TRBJ2-1, the V gene TRBV10-3; weak D call: TRBD1 (7 bases). Trimming shortened V by 7 bases and J by 10 bases, and 17 bases separated the two germline ends. From germline, CDR1 is ENHRY and CDR2 SYGVKD. The CDR3 has 13 residues. Written as DNA, the CDR3 is TGTGCCATCAAGGGTAGCCAGGGGGGAGAGCAGTTCTTC. This translates into CAIKGSQGGEQFF.

The CDR3 nucleotides read TGTGCCAGCAGGACGGTGGGACAGGACGGGGAGCTGTTTTTT. As protein: CASRTVGQDGELFF. This rearrangement joins TRBV2 to TRBJ2-2, with 8 bases that match TRBD1. This CDR3 is built from 14 residues. V lost 6 bases and J lost 7; bases outside the gene matches: 7. Germline CDR1 is SNHLY and CDR2 is FYNNEI.

This clone was seen a few times. CDR3 nucleotides: TGCGCCAGCAGCCAACCGACAGGGGGCGACTATGGCTACACCTTC. Its protein product is CASSQPTGGDYGYTF. The V and J genes are TRBV4-1 and TRBJ1-2; 10 bases fit TRBD1. The CDR3 is made up of 15 amino acids. CDR1 and CDR2 from the germline V gene are MGHRA and YSYEKL. The ends lost 2 bases at V and 3 bases at J; junction bases unmatched: 3.

The chain carries TRBV11-2 and TRBJ1-6; D call uncertain. V was pared by 0 bases and J by 14 bases, with 11 bases between. The CDR3 extends over 13 amino acids. The germline V gene has CDR1 SGHAT and CDR2 FQNNGV. The CDR3 nucleotides are TGTGCCAGCAGCTTAGATTCTTCTAGAGCCCTCCACTTT. It encodes CASSLDSSRALHF.

The chain combines TRBV3-1 (or the pseudogene TRBV3-2) with TRBJ2-1, with 10 bases lining up with TRBD2. The V gene's germline CDR1 is LGHDT and CDR2 YNNKEL (reference sequence). With V trimmed by 8 bases and J by 6 bases, 4 bases remained unmatched. The CDR3 totals 13 residues. CDR3 sequence reads: CASSSGGRNEQFF. CDR3 sequence (DNA): TGTGCCAGCTCTAGCGGGGGCCGCAATGAGCAGTTCTTC.

The chain employs TRBV6-1 and TRBJ2-7; D ambiguous. The germline CDR1 and CDR2 sequences are MNHNS and SASEGT. Trimming shortened V by 2 bases and J by 2 bases, and 10 bases separated the two germline ends. The CDR3 extends over 14 amino acids. The CDR3 protein is CASSETYPAYEQYF. The CDR3, as DNA: TGTGCCAGCAGTGAAACGTACCCAGCCTACGAGCAGTACTTC.

This clone has just one count. The genes are TRBV5-1 and TRBJ1-1, with unresolved D. CDR1 SGHRS and CDR2 YFSETQ come from the germline V gene. The V end lost 0 bases, the J end lost 10 bases, and 10 bases lay between the germline ends. This CDR3 is built from 12 residues. The CDR3 spells CASSLAGEAAFF. In DNA, the CDR3 is TGCGCCAGCAGCTTGGCCGGGGAGGCAGCTTTCTTT.

In this sample, this clone turned up once. V is TRBV6-8 and J is TRBJ1-1, with D maybe TRBD1 (5 bases). Trimming removed 5 bases at V and 3 bases at J, with 13 bases between. This CDR3 is built from 14 residues. Germline-derived CDR1 and CDR2 are MNHGY and SAAAGT. This CDR3 is CASSVTGGDTEAFF. The CDR3 nucleotides are TGTGCCAGCAGTGTTACAGGTGGGGACACTGAAGCTTTCTTT.

This rearrangement joins TRBV28 to TRBJ2-1; 11 bases match TRBD2. This CDR3 is 12 amino acids long. From germline, CDR1 is MDHEN and CDR2 SYDVKM. The junction had 8 bases not matched to a gene; V was cut back by 8 bases and J by 14 bases. The DNA of the CDR3 is TGTGCCAGCGTTGGTAGCGGGAGGGCGGAGTTCTTC. As protein: CASVGSGRAEFF.

The gene calls are TRBV6-5 and TRBJ1-1; no definite D call. From germline, CDR1 is MNHEY and CDR2 SVGAGI. The CDR3 sequence is 11 residues long. V lost 4 bases and J lost 2, with 2 bases in between. The CDR3 here is CASSSNTEAFF. CDR3 DNA: TGTGCCAGCAGTTCAAACACTGAAGCTTTCTTT.

The chain is built from TRBV5-6 and TRBJ1-1, with D uncertain. The CDR3 is made up of 17 amino acids. Deletions cut 3 bases from V and 0 bases from J, with 18 bases between. Germline CDR1 SGHDT, CDR2 YYEEEE. CDR3 sequence reads: CASSSLMGPGVNTEAFF. The DNA of the CDR3 is TGTGCCAGCAGCTCCCTAATGGGCCCGGGAGTGAACACTGAAGCTTTCTTT. The full variable domain, its missing parts supplied by reference TRBV5-6 and TRBJ1-1, is DAGVTQSPTHLIKTRGQQVTLRCSPKSGHDTVSWYQQALGQGPQFIFQYYEEEERQRGNFPDRFSGHQFPNYSSELNVNALLLGDSALYLCASSSLMGPGVNTEAFFGQGTRLTVV.

The genes are TRBV5-8 and TRBJ1-6; a weak D match, TRBD1 (5 bases). Germline CDR1 SGHTS, CDR2 YDEGEE. Trimming took 1 base from V and 0 from J, leaving 8 bases between them. The CDR3 loop spans 16 amino acids. The CDR3 DNA reads TGTGCCAGCAGCTTGAGGGGTAGCTCCTATAATTCACCCCTCCACTTT. Translating it yields CASSLRGSSYNSPLHF.